This record covers a single TCR beta chain. Here immunoSEQ multiplex PCR was the method, and the copy in TCRdb shows in-frame clones only, minus some. The sample comprises about 28,000 clones, roughly nine tenths of which are singletons, and 0.8% rests with the top ten. These data are taken from a study of T cell changes during pregnancy in multiple sclerosis. The CDR3 is 18 residues long. Germline assignment: CDR1 LNHDA and CDR2 SQIVND (reference sequence). V was clipped by 2 bases and J by 0 bases, with 16 bases between them. The TCR sequence derives from a female donor with multiple sclerosis, enrolled in a pregnancy study. The sample in question was CD4+ T cells from peripheral blood mononuclear cells, obtained in the second trimester of pregnancy. The chain links TRBV19 to TRBJ2-2; D is perhaps TRBD1 (6 bases). In DNA form, the CDR3 reads TGTGCCAGTAGTATACCAGCGTTCTGGGACACGAACACCGGGGAGCTGTTTTTT. Translated, it gives CASSIPAFWDTNTGELFF. Full variable domain (remainder filled in from reference TRBV19 and TRBJ2-2): DGGITQSPKYLFRKEGQNVTLSCEQNLNHDAMYWYRQDPGQGLRLIYYSQIVNDFQKGDIAEGYSVSREKKESFPLTVTSAQKNPTAFYLCASSIPAFWDTNTGELFFGEGSRLTVL.